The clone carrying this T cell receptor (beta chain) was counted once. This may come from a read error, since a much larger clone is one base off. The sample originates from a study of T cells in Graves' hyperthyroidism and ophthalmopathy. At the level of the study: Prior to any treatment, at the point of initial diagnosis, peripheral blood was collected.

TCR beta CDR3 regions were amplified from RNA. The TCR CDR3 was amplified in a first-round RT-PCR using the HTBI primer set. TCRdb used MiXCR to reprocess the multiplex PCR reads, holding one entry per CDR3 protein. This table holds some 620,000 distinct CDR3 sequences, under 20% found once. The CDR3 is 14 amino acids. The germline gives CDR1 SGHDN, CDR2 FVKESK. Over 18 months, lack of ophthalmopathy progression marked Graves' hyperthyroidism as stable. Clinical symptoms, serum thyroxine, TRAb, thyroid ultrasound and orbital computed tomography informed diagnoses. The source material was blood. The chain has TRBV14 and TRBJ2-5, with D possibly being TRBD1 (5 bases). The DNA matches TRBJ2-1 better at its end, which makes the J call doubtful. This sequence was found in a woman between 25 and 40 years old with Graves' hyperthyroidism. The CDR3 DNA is TGTGCCAGCAGCCAAGAAAACAGGCAAGAGACCCAGTTCTTC. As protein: CASSQENRQETQFF.